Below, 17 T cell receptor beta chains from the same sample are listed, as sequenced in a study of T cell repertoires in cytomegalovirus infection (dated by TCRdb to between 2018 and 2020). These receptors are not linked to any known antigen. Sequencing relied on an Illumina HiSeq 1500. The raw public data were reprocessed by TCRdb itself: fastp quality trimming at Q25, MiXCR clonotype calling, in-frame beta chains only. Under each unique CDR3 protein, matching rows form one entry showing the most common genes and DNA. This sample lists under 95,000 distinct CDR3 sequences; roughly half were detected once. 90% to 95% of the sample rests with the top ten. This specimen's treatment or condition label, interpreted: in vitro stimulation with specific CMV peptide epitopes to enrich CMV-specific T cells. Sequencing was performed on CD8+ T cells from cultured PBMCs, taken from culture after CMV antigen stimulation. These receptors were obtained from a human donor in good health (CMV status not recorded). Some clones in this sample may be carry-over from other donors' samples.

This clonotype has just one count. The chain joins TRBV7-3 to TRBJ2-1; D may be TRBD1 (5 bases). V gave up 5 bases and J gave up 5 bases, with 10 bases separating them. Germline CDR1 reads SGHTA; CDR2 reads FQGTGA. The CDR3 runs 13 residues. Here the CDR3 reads CASSPIQDNEQFF. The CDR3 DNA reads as TGTGCCAGCAGCCCGATACAGGACAATGAGCAGTTCTTC.

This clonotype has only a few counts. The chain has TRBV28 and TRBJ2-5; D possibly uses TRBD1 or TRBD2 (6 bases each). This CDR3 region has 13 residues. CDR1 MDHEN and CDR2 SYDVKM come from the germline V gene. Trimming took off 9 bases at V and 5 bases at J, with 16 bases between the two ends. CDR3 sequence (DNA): TGTGCCAGTGGGGGGCTAGCTGGGGAGACCCAGTACTTC. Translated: CASGGLAGETQYF.

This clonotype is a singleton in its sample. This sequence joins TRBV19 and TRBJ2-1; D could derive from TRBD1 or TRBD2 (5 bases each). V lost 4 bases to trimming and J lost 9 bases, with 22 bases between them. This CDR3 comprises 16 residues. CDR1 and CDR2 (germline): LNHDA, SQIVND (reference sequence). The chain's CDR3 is CASSTGDGAHGGEQFF. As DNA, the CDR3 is TGTGCCAGTAGTACTGGGGACGGAGCCCACGGCGGTGAGCAGTTCTTC.

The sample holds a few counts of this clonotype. The CDR3 DNA sequence: TGTGCCAGCACCCTAACCACAGGGGGCATAGATGGCTACACCTTC. It specifies CASTLTTGGIDGYTF. This rearrangement joins TRBV6-6 to TRBJ1-2, with 9 bases aligning to TRBD1. V trimming: 7 bases; J trimming: 6 bases; junction bases outside the gene matches: 12. CDR1 is MNHNY and CDR2 is SVGAGI in the germline V gene (reference sequence). The CDR3 runs to 15 residues.

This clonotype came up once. The CDR3 protein is CASSQVGGTNREQYF. The CDR3 region has the DNA TGTGCCAGCAGCCAAGTCGGCGGGACGAACAGGGAGCAGTACTTC. The rearrangement uses TRBV4-2 and TRBJ2-7; TRBD2 might be the D (6 bases). V shed 1 base and J shed 7 bases, with 17 bases lying between them. The CDR3 is 15 residues long. In germline, CDR1 is LGHNA, CDR2 YNFKEQ.

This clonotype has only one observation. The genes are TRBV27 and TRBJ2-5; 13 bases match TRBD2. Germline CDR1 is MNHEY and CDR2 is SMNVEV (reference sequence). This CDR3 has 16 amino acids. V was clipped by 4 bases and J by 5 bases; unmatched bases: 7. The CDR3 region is CASSWGTSGAIETQYF. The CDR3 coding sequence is TGTGCCAGCAGTTGGGGGACTAGCGGGGCCATCGAGACCCAGTACTTC.

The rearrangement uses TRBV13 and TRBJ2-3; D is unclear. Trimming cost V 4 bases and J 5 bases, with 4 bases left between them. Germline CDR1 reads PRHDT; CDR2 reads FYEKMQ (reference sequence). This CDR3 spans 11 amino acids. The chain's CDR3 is CASSSKDTQYF. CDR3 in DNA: TGTGCCAGCAGCTCGAAAGATACGCAGTATTTT.

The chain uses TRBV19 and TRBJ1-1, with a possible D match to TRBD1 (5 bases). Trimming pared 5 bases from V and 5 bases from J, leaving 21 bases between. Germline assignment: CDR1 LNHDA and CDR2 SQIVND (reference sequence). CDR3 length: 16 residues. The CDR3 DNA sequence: TGTGCCAGTAGTCCGGGGCAGGCCCAGGTCGAGACTGAAGCTTTCTTT. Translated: CASSPGQAQVETEAFF.

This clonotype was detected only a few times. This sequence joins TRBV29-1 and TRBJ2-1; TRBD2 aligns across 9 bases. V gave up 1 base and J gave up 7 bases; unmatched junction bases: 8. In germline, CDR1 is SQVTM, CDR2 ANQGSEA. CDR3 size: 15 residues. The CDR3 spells CSVEASAGGANEQFF. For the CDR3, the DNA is TGCAGCGTTGAAGCAAGTGCGGGAGGGGCAAATGAGCAGTTCTTC.

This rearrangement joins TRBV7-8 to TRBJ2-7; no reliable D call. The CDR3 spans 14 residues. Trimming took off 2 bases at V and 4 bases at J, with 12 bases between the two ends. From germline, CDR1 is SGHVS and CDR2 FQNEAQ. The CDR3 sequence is CASSLRVRAYEQYF. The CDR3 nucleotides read TGTGCCAGCAGCTTAAGGGTACGGGCTTACGAGCAGTACTTC.

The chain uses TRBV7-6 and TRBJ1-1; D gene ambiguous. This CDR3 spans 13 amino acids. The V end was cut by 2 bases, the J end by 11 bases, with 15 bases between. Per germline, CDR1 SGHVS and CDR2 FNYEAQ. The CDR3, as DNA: TGTGCCAGCAGCTTAAATCAACAAGGGATGGCTTTCTTT. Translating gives CASSLNQQGMAFF. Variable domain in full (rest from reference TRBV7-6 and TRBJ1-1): GAGVSQSPRYKVTKRGQDVALRCDPISGHVSLYWYRQALGQGPEFLTYFNYEAQQDKSGLPNDRFSAERPEGSISTLTIQRTEQRDSAMYRCASSLNQQGMAFFGQGTRLTVV.

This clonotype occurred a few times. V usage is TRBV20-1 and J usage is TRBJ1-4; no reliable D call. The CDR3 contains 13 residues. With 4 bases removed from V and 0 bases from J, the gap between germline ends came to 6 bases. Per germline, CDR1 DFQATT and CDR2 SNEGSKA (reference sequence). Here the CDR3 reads CSAKLATNEKLFF. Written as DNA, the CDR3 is TGCAGTGCTAAACTCGCAACTAATGAAAAACTGTTTTTT.

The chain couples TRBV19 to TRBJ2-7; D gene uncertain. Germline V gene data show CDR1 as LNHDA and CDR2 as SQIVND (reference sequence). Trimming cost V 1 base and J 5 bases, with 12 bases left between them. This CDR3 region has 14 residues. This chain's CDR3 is CASSIAGVADEQYF. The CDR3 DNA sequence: TGTGCCAGTAGTATAGCGGGCGTCGCCGACGAGCAGTACTTC.

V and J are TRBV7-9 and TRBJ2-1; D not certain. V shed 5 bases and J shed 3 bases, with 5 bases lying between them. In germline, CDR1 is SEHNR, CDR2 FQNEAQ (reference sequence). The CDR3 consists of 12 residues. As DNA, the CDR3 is TGTGCCAGCAGCCCTGACTACAATGAGCAGTTCTTC. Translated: CASSPDYNEQFF.

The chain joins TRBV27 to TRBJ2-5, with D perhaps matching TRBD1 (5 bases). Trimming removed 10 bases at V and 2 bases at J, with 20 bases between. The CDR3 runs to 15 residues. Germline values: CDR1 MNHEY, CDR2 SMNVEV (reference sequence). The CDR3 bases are TGTGCCAACCCGCCCGACAGCACTAATCAAGAGACCCAGTACTTC. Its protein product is CANPPDSTNQETQYF.

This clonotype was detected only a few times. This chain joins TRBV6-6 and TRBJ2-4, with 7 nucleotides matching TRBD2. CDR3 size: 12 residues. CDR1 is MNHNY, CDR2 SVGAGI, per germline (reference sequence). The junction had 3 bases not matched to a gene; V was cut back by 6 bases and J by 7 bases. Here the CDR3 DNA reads TGTGCCAGCAGCCCCGGGGGGAACATTCAGTACTTC. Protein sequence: CASSPGGNIQYF.

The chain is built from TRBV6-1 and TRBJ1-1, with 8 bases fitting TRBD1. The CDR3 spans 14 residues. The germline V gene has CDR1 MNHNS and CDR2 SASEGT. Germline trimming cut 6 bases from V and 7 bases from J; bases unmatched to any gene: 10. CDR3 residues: CASSPTGEGSEAFF. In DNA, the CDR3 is TGTGCCAGCAGCCCGACAGGGGAAGGCAGTGAAGCTTTCTTT.